These 26 T cell receptor beta chains originate from one sample sequenced in a study of control samples from healthy donors and cancer patients. Clones were read by immunoSEQ multiplex PCR, and TCRdb kept only the in-frame ones, dropping some. Of 150,000 or so clones listed, 85% to 90% are singletons. The sequenced sample was blood. The origin of the receptors is a woman aged 25 to 39 in good health.

In this sample, this clone turned up once. The rearrangement links TRBV19 to TRBJ2-5, with 11 bases lining up with TRBD2. J gave up 6 bases and V 3 bases, and 12 bases lay outside the gene matches. Per germline, CDR1 LNHDA and CDR2 SQIVND (reference sequence). The CDR3 runs to 17 residues. The CDR3 DNA sequence: TGTGCCAGTAGTATCGCTAGCGGGGGGTTCGGGTTGAAGACCCAGTACTTC. Amino acid sequence: CASSIASGGFGLKTQYF. Full variable domain (remainder filled in from reference TRBV19 and TRBJ2-5): DGGITQSPKYLFRKEGQNVTLSCEQNLNHDAMYWYRQDPGQGLRLIYYSQIVNDFQKGDIAEGYSVSREKKESFPLTVTSAQKNPTAFYLCASSIASGGFGLKTQYFGPGTRLLVL.

This clone was counted a single time. The rearrangement joins TRBV28 to TRBJ2-1; TRBD1 agrees at 7 bases. The CDR3 contains 15 residues. Germline CDR1 reads MDHEN; CDR2 reads SYDVKM. V lost 4 bases and J lost 7; bases outside the gene matches: 10. This chain's CDR3 is CASSSPGTAWNEQFF. The DNA of the CDR3 is TGTGCCAGCAGTTCGCCAGGGACAGCTTGGAATGAGCAGTTCTTC.

The chain links TRBV24-1 to TRBJ2-1; no clear D. There are 13 residues in the CDR3. Germline V lookup: CDR1 KGHDR, CDR2 SFDVKD. V was cut by 4 bases and J by 6 bases, with 9 bases left in between. Written as DNA, the CDR3 is TGTGCCACCAGTGAAACCTACCCCAATGAGCAGTTCTTC. Translation gives CATSETYPNEQFF.

V and J are TRBV6-5 and TRBJ1-2; no definite D call. Germline CDR1 and CDR2: MNHEY and SVGAGI. The CDR3 spans 12 residues. V was clipped by 10 bases and J by 0 bases, with 9 bases between them. CDR3 region: CATIHPNYGYTF. The CDR3 DNA sequence: TGTGCCACGATACACCCTAACTATGGCTACACCTTC.

The rearrangement links TRBV3-1 (or the pseudogene TRBV3-2) to TRBJ2-1; no firm D call. V lost 4 bases and J 8 bases, leaving 9 bases between the germline ends. The germline V gene has CDR1 LGHDT and CDR2 YNNKEL (reference sequence). This CDR3 spans 12 amino acids. The DNA for the CDR3 is TGTGCCAGCAGCCCAAGCCGTTATGAGCAGTTCTTC. It translates to CASSPSRYEQFF.

This clone was counted a few times. The rearrangement uses TRBV6-5 and TRBJ1-2; no clear D gene. V gave up 2 bases and J gave up 7 bases, with 11 bases separating them. This CDR3 has 13 amino acids. Germline V lookup: CDR1 MNHEY, CDR2 SVGAGI. The CDR3 nucleotides read TGTGCCAGCAGTTACCGATCCCTGGGTGGCTACACCTTC. Encoded protein: CASSYRSLGGYTF.

The V call is TRBV19, the J call TRBJ1-1, with 7 nucleotides matching TRBD1. The CDR3 covers 12 residues. CDR1 is LNHDA and CDR2 is SQIVND in the germline V gene (reference sequence). The trim removed 7 bases at V and 7 bases at J, leaving 6 bases unmatched. CDR3 loop: CASTGQPFEAFF. In nucleotides, the CDR3 is TGTGCCAGTACGGGACAGCCGTTTGAAGCTTTCTTT.

The chain uses TRBV9 and TRBJ2-3, with 11 bases fitting TRBD2. After removal of 4 bases from V and 3 bases from J, the junction contained 7 bases not matched to a gene. The CDR3 covers 16 residues. The germline V gene has CDR1 SGDLS and CDR2 YYNGEE. The CDR3 DNA sequence: TGTGCCAGCAGCCAGTTGACTAGCGGGGTAACAGATACGCAGTATTTT. It encodes CASSQLTSGVTDTQYF.

V and J are TRBV9 and TRBJ1-2; possibly TRBD1 for D (5 bases). Trimming pared 6 bases from V and 3 bases from J, leaving 9 bases between. Germline V gene sequence: CDR1 SGDLS, CDR2 YYNGEE. There are 12 residues in the CDR3. The CDR3 nucleotides read TGTGCCAGCAAAGGGACCTACTATGGCTACACCTTC. Translating it yields CASKGTYYGYTF.

The chain joins TRBV3-1 (or the pseudogene TRBV3-2) to TRBJ2-5; unclear D gene. CDR1 and CDR2 (germline): LGHDT, YNNKEL (reference sequence). CDR3 size: 13 residues. Deletions cut 2 bases from V and 2 bases from J, with 6 bases between. This chain's CDR3 is CASSQRAQETQYF. The CDR3 DNA reads TGTGCCAGCAGCCAACGGGCGCAAGAGACCCAGTACTTC.

This sequence joins TRBV10-3 and TRBJ2-6, with 11 bases lining up with TRBD1. Germline V gene sequence: CDR1 ENHRY, CDR2 SYGVKD. This CDR3 is 19 amino acids long. V lost 4 bases to trimming and J lost 4 bases; unmatched junction nucleotides: 12. The CDR3 loop is CAISAGTGGPLGGANVLTF. DNA of the CDR3: TGTGCCATCAGTGCGGGGACAGGGGGACCCCTTGGAGGGGCCAACGTCCTGACTTTC.

This chain connects TRBV7-2 to TRBJ1-3; tentatively, D is TRBD1 (5 bases). This CDR3 contains 14 residues. CDR1 is SGHTA, CDR2 FQGNSA, per germline. V lost 0 bases and J 9 bases, leaving 12 bases between the germline ends. The CDR3 DNA follows: TGTGCCAGCAGCTTAGCGCAAGGGGCTGGCACCATATATTTT. This encodes CASSLAQGAGTIYF. Based on the CDR3 plus reference TRBV7-2 and TRBJ1-3, the full variable domain is GAGVSQSPSNKVTEKGKDVELRCDPISGHTALYWYRQSLGQGLEFLIYFQGNSAPDKSGLPSDRFSAERTGGSVSTLTIQRTQQEDSAVYLCASSLAQGAGTIYFGEGSWLTVV.

The chain joins TRBV11-2 to TRBJ2-1, with D unclear. Germline CDR1 and CDR2: SGHAT and FQNNGV. The CDR3 loop spans 12 amino acids. V gave up 3 bases and J gave up 5 bases, with 5 bases separating them. Here the CDR3 DNA reads TGTGCCAGCAGCTTTCTAGACAATGAGCAGTTCTTC. Translating gives CASSFLDNEQFF.

The chain joins TRBV10-3 to TRBJ1-2; 9 bases agree with TRBD1. The V and J ends lost 6 bases and 3 bases, in that order; junction bases with no gene match: 11. This CDR3 has 16 residues. Germline CDR1 reads ENHRY; CDR2 reads SYGVKD. CDR3 protein: CAIRSGQGNLDYGYTF. CDR3 bases: TGTGCCATCAGATCGGGACAGGGTAACTTGGACTATGGCTACACCTTC.

The rearrangement uses TRBV5-6 and TRBJ1-2; D is possibly TRBD1 (5 bases). The V gene's germline CDR1 is SGHDT and CDR2 YYEEEE. Trimming left V 4 bases short and J 4 bases short, with 14 bases between. This CDR3 comprises 14 residues. CDR3 amino acids: CASSPGLGVYGYTF. In DNA form, the CDR3 reads TGTGCCAGCAGCCCTGGGTTAGGGGTCTATGGCTACACCTTC.

The rearrangement links TRBV15 to TRBJ2-3; 11 nucleotides align to TRBD2. Germline loops: CDR1 LNHNV, CDR2 YYDKDF (reference sequence). The CDR3 runs to 19 residues. With 0 bases clipped from V and 6 bases from J, the junction kept 14 bases outside the gene matches. The CDR3 spells CATSRDSAASGRKSDTQYF. CDR3 bases: TGTGCCACCAGCAGAGATAGTGCGGCTAGCGGGAGGAAGTCGGATACGCAGTATTTT.

The V gene is TRBV6-2 or TRBV6-3, the J gene TRBJ2-2, with D possibly matching TRBD1 (5 bases). Germline V gene lookup returns CDR1 MNHEY and CDR2 SVGEGT. CDR3 length equals 17 residues. Trimming took 6 bases from V and 0 from J, leaving 17 bases between them. The CDR3 region is CASSPLKGHSNTGELFF. CDR3 sequence (DNA): TGTGCCAGCAGCCCTCTCAAGGGGCATTCGAACACCGGGGAGCTGTTTTTT.

J is TRBJ2-2 and V is TRBV5-4, with no clear D. CDR1 is SGHNT and CDR2 is YYREEE in the germline V gene (reference sequence). V dropped 4 bases and J dropped 5 bases, with 6 bases sitting between them. The CDR3 length is 12 residues. This CDR3 reads CASSTVTGELFF. CDR3 nucleotide sequence: TGTGCCAGCAGCACAGTAACCGGGGAGCTGTTTTTT.

The gene calls are TRBV5-1 and TRBJ2-5; the match to TRBD1 covers 10 bases. CDR3 size: 13 residues. The ends lost 10 bases at V and 4 bases at J; junction bases unmatched: 7. The germline V gene encodes CDR1 SGHRS and CDR2 YFSETQ. CDR3 amino acids: CACDRGQSETQYF. CDR3 in DNA: TGCGCCTGCGACAGGGGGCAATCAGAGACCCAGTACTTC.

This rearrangement joins TRBV30 to TRBJ2-3, with 11 positions matching TRBD2. Germline CDR1 is GTSNPN and CDR2 is SVGIG (reference sequence). The CDR3 runs 14 residues. The J segment lost 6 bases and the V segment lost 3 bases, leaving 5 bases of the junction unmatched. The CDR3 coding sequence is TGTGCCTGGAGGGTAGCGGGGGGGCCTGATACGCAGTATTTT. As protein: CAWRVAGGPDTQYF.

The V call is TRBV4-2, the J call TRBJ2-3; 9 positions agree with TRBD1. Germline assignment: CDR1 LGHNA and CDR2 YNFKEQ. J was trimmed by 3 bases and V by 0 bases; bases with no gene match: 10. The CDR3 is 18 residues long. Here the CDR3 DNA reads TGTGCCAGCAGCCAAGATAAAAGGGGACAGGGTCGGACAGATACGCAGTATTTT. Protein product: CASSQDKRGQGRTDTQYF.

A remark on this clone: Other DNA variants within this sample encode the same CDR3. This chain joins TRBV5-4 and TRBJ2-1; D is possibly TRBD1 or TRBD2 (5 bases each). In germline, CDR1 is SGHNT, CDR2 YYREEE (reference sequence). V dropped 6 bases and J dropped 7 bases, with 17 bases sitting between them. The CDR3 runs 14 residues. For the CDR3, the DNA is TGTGCCAGCACCCCGTGGGACCCTGATAATGAGCAGTTCTTC. As protein: CASTPWDPDNEQFF.

In its sample, this clone was seen a few times. This chain links TRBV3-1 (or the pseudogene TRBV3-2) with TRBJ1-5; tentative D call: TRBD1 (6 bases). The CDR3 runs 15 residues. Between the trimmed V and J ends, which lost 1 base and 3 bases, there was a span of 10 bases. The germline CDR1 and CDR2 sequences are LGHDT and YNNKEL (reference sequence). The CDR3, as DNA: TGTGCCAGCAGCCAAGGCCAGGGGTCCAATCAGCCCCAGCATTTT. Protein sequence: CASSQGQGSNQPQHF.

The J gene is TRBJ2-5, the V gene TRBV18; D might be TRBD1 or TRBD2, each matching 5 bases. Trimming removed 4 bases from V and 6 bases from J, with 12 bases in between. There are 13 residues in the CDR3. Germline V gene data show CDR1 as KGHSH and CDR2 as LQKENI. The CDR3 nucleotides are TGTGCCAGCTCACGGGACCCCGGGAAGACCCAGTACTTC. Its translation is CASSRDPGKTQYF.

DNA for the CDR3: TGTGCCAGCAGTTTTCGCTCCCCGCTCAGCGGGAAAAACGAGCAGTACTTC. Amino acids: CASSFRSPLSGKNEQYF. The chain joins TRBV28 to TRBJ2-7; 7 nucleotides match TRBD2. Per germline, CDR1 MDHEN and CDR2 SYDVKM. Unmatched junction bases numbered 16, after V lost 3 bases and J lost 5 bases. The CDR3 sequence is 17 residues long.

This rearrangement joins TRBV28 to TRBJ2-5; 8 bases are shared with TRBD1. This CDR3 has 17 residues. Germline values: CDR1 MDHEN, CDR2 SYDVKM. With 5 bases clipped from V and 5 bases from J, the junction kept 16 bases outside the gene matches. The CDR3 nucleotides read TGTGCCAGCAGTCCCGACAGGGGAGGCTTTTCGGGCGAGACCCAGTACTTC. The encoded protein is CASSPDRGGFSGETQYF.